What follows are 27 T cell receptor beta chains derived from one specimen sequenced in a study of cytomegalovirus exposure and HLA in healthy donors. The PCR had 60 Vbeta and 13 Jbeta primers. The repertoire was sequenced with immunoSEQ multiplex PCR; TCRdb's copy has only in-frame clones and lacks some. The sample holds more than 45,000 clones. What was sequenced was PBMCs. These receptors came from a male donor in good health and CMV-seronegative.

The CDR3 sequence: CASSTGERNQPQHF. The DNA of the CDR3 is TGTGCCAGTAGTACAGGGGAAAGGAATCAGCCCCAGCATTTT. The chain is built from TRBV19 and TRBJ1-5; D is perhaps TRBD1 (6 bases). CDR1 LNHDA and CDR2 SQIVND come from the germline V gene (reference sequence). The CDR3 loop spans 14 amino acids. Trimming left V 4 bases short and J 4 bases short, with 11 bases between.

This rearrangement joins TRBV15 to TRBJ2-7, with D tentatively TRBD1 (6 bases). This CDR3 spans 14 amino acids. Trimming took off 0 bases at V and 4 bases at J, with 10 bases between the two ends. Looked up from germline, CDR1 is LNHNV and CDR2 is YYDKDF (reference sequence). CDR3 in DNA: TGTGCCACCAGCAGAGATAAGGGGGTTTACGAGCAGTACTTC. Translated, it gives CATSRDKGVYEQYF.

The chain joins TRBV11-2 to TRBJ2-7, with 9 bases that match TRBD1. CDR1 is SGHAT, CDR2 FQNNGV, per germline. J was trimmed by 2 bases and V by 6 bases; bases with no gene match: 5. The CDR3 covers 14 residues. The CDR3 protein is CASRTGQGAYEQYF. The CDR3 nucleotides are TGTGCCAGCAGAACGGGACAGGGCGCCTACGAGCAGTACTTC. The variable domain in full, with the rest retrieved from reference TRBV11-2 and TRBJ2-7, is EAGVAQSPRYKIIEKRQSVAFWCNPISGHATLYWYQQILGQGPKLLIQFQNNGVVDDSQLPKDRFSAERLKGVDSTLKIQPAKLEDSAVYLCASRTGQGAYEQYFGPGTRLTVT.

The chain is built from TRBV7-9 and TRBJ1-2; the D is unclear. The V and J ends lost 3 bases and 6 bases respectively, with 5 bases between them. Germline CDR1 and CDR2: SEHNR and FQNEAQ (reference sequence). This CDR3 has 11 residues. This CDR3 is CASSFGDGYTF. CDR3 in DNA: TGTGCCAGCAGCTTCGGGGATGGCTACACCTTC.

In DNA form, the CDR3 reads TGCGCCAGCAGCCCCCGGACTATCCAAGAGACCCAGTACTTC. Translation: CASSPRTIQETQYF. This chain connects TRBV5-1 to TRBJ2-5, with D maybe TRBD2 (6 bases). The CDR3 is 14 residues long. With 4 bases removed from V and 1 base from J, the gap between germline ends came to 11 bases. The germline gives CDR1 SGHRS, CDR2 YFSETQ.

The chain recombines TRBV18 with TRBJ1-1, with 10 positions matching TRBD1. V shed 3 bases and J 7 bases; nucleotides not matched to a gene: 2. The CDR3 is made up of 13 amino acids. Germline V gene sequence: CDR1 KGHSH, CDR2 LQKENI. Here the CDR3 reads CASSPGQGGEAFF. The CDR3 DNA reads as TGTGCCAGCTCACCCGGACAGGGGGGTGAAGCTTTCTTT.

This rearrangement joins TRBV30 to TRBJ1-2; TRBD1 is a possible D gene (6 bases). Germline V gene data show CDR1 as GTSNPN and CDR2 as SVGIG (reference sequence). V lost 0 bases to trimming and J lost 7 bases, with 18 bases between them. The CDR3 covers 15 residues. CDR3 protein: CAWSVLMGTSVGYTF. The DNA for the CDR3 is TGTGCCTGGAGTGTTCTTATGGGGACATCAGTTGGCTACACCTTC.

The chain couples TRBV30 to TRBJ2-3; D not certain. The V end lost 5 bases, the J end lost 0 bases, and 6 bases lay between the germline ends. The CDR3 has 12 amino acids. CDR1 and CDR2 (germline): GTSNPN, SVGIG (reference sequence). The CDR3 loop reads CAWASSTDTQYF. The CDR3 DNA reads as TGTGCCTGGGCCAGTAGCACAGATACGCAGTATTTT. Looking up the rest from reference TRBV30 and TRBJ2-3 gives the full variable domain: SQTIHQWPATLVQPVGSPLSLECTVEGTSNPNLYWYRQAAGRGLQLLFYSVGIGQISSEVPQNLSASRPQDRQFILSSKKLLLSDSGFYLCAWASSTDTQYFGPGTRLTVL.

V gene TRBV6-1 combines with J gene TRBJ1-2; TRBD1 agrees at 8 bases. Germline CDR1 and CDR2: MNHNS and SASEGT. This CDR3 region has 15 residues. The V and J ends lost 0 bases and 13 bases, in that order; junction bases with no gene match: 13. The CDR3 DNA sequence: TGTGCCAGCAGTGAAGCGTGGGGGACAGGCTATGGTCTCACCTTC. Its protein is CASSEAWGTGYGLTF.

J is TRBJ1-4 and V is TRBV19; D might be TRBD1 (6 bases). The CDR3 has 14 residues. The V gene's germline CDR1 is LNHDA and CDR2 SQIVND (reference sequence). Trimming removed 9 bases at V and 3 bases at J, with 14 bases between. The CDR3 DNA follows: TGTGCCAGCTCGCTCCCAGGGGCTAATGAAAAACTGTTTTTT. Protein sequence: CASSLPGANEKLFF.

The chain employs TRBV27 and TRBJ2-1, with 7 bases identical to TRBD2. CDR1 and CDR2 from the germline V gene are MNHEY and SMNVEV (reference sequence). V was pared by 3 bases and J by 2 bases, with 1 base of the junction left unmatched. The CDR3 extends over 14 amino acids. The CDR3 protein is CASSFGGTYNEQFF. CDR3 in DNA: TGTGCCAGCAGTTTCGGGGGGACCTACAATGAGCAGTTCTTC.

The CDR3 DNA reads as TGTGCTAGTGGTTTTAGTCCGGACAACTCCTACGAGCAGTACTTC. It specifies CASGFSPDNSYEQYF. The gene calls are TRBV12-5 and TRBJ2-7; TRBD1 might be the D (5 bases). The CDR3 loop spans 15 amino acids. Germline CDR1 is LGHNT and CDR2 is FRNRAP. The V end was cut by 3 bases, the J end by 0 bases, with 12 bases between.

V gene TRBV6-5 combines with J gene TRBJ1-5; D might be TRBD1 (6 bases). V gave up 6 bases and J gave up 5 bases, with 11 bases separating them. The germline V gene has CDR1 MNHEY and CDR2 SVGAGI. This CDR3 is built from 13 residues. Here the CDR3 DNA reads TGTGCCAGCAGAAGATCAGGGGATCAGCCCCAGCATTTT. Its translation: CASRRSGDQPQHF.

This rearrangement joins TRBV5-1 to TRBJ2-3; 10 bases fit TRBD1. The germline CDR1 and CDR2 sequences are SGHRS and YFSETQ. This CDR3 spans 17 amino acids. Trimming cost V 4 bases and J 2 bases; bases outside gene matches: 10. The CDR3 here is CASSVPGTGAATDTQYF. The CDR3 region has the DNA TGCGCCAGCAGCGTACCCGGGACAGGGGCTGCCACAGATACGCAGTATTTT.

The chain is built from TRBV19 and TRBJ2-1; D perhaps matches TRBD1 (6 bases). V dropped 4 bases and J dropped 12 bases, with 19 bases sitting between them. CDR1 and CDR2 (germline): LNHDA, SQIVND (reference sequence). The CDR3 runs 14 residues. The CDR3 loop is CASSTGTDSSVQFF. CDR3 sequence (DNA): TGTGCCAGTAGTACCGGGACGGACAGTAGTGTGCAGTTCTTC.

V usage is TRBV5-1 and J usage is TRBJ1-2; 8 positions agree with TRBD1. The CDR3 covers 18 residues. Germline V lookup: CDR1 SGHRS, CDR2 YFSETQ. Unmatched junction bases numbered 17, after V lost 0 bases and J lost 7 bases. CDR3 sequence (DNA): TGCGCCAGCAGCTTGGCCGGACAGGGCCTGGTTAGTGGGTCTGGCTACACCTTC. It encodes CASSLAGQGLVSGSGYTF.

Concerning this clone itself: One end of the junction varies from germline; a read error may be responsible. The chain combines TRBV7-7 with TRBJ2-2; possible D gene TRBD2, 5 bases. The CDR3 is 14 residues long. CDR1 and CDR2 from the germline V gene are SSHAT and FNYEAQ (reference sequence). The CDR3 protein is CASSLGTGTGELFF. The CDR3 DNA reads as TGTGCTAGCAGCTTAGGAACGGGGACCGGGGAGCTGTTTTTT. The full variable domain, its missing parts supplied by reference TRBV7-7 and TRBJ2-2, is GAGVSQSPRYKVTKRGQDVTLRCDPISSHATLYWYQQALGQGPEFLTYFNYEAQPDKSGLPSDRFSAERPEGSISTLTIQRTEQRDSAMYRCASSLGTGTGELFFGEGSRLTVL.

J is TRBJ2-1 and V is TRBV5-1; D perhaps matches TRBD2 (7 bases). The CDR3 is 15 residues long. V shed 2 bases and J shed 4 bases, with 13 bases lying between them. The germline V gene encodes CDR1 SGHRS and CDR2 YFSETQ. CDR3 bases: TGCGCCAGCAGCTTTTCGGGGGGCGCTTACAATGAGCAGTTCTTC. Translated: CASSFSGGAYNEQFF.

The V and J genes are TRBV7-9 and TRBJ2-5; 10 bases line up with TRBD2. CDR3 length: 15 amino acids. With 5 bases clipped from V and 4 bases from J, the junction kept 7 bases outside the gene matches. Germline CDR1 and CDR2: SEHNR and FQNEAQ (reference sequence). The CDR3 bases are TGTGCCAGCAGCCCAGCGGGGGGGCGATCAGAGACCCAGTACTTC. Its translation: CASSPAGGRSETQYF.

The chain combines TRBV4-3 with TRBJ2-4; 7 positions match TRBD1. After removal of 5 bases from V and 9 bases from J, the junction contained 19 bases not matched to a gene. The CDR3 runs to 17 residues. CDR1 and CDR2 from the germline V gene are LGHNA and YSLEER. CDR3 protein: CASSFSRQGERKAIQYF. The CDR3 DNA sequence: TGCGCCAGCAGCTTTTCAAGGCAGGGGGAGCGGAAAGCCATTCAGTACTTC.

The chain uses TRBV29-1 and TRBJ1-1; D gene unclear. V was shortened by 3 bases and J by 4 bases, with 9 bases between the two germline ends. The CDR3 sequence is 12 residues long. Germline V gene sequence: CDR1 SQVTM, CDR2 ANQGSEA. The CDR3 coding sequence is TGCAGCGTTGAGAGGGCGAGCACTGAAGCTTTCTTT. It codes for CSVERASTEAFF.

As for this clone: The junction shows a germline mismatch at one end, possibly a read error. The chain links TRBV15 to TRBJ2-7, with D tentatively TRBD1 (6 bases). Germline CDR1 LNHNV, CDR2 YYDKDF (reference sequence). The length of the CDR3 is 13 residues. CDR3 loop: CATTEATGARIHF. The CDR3 coding sequence is TGTGCCACCACCGAGGCGACAGGAGCTCGGATTCACTTC.

Turning to this clone: At one end the junction does not follow the germline gene, possibly because of a read error. The chain recombines TRBV7-7 with TRBJ2-5; TRBD1 is a possible D gene (7 bases). This CDR3 has 14 residues. The germline V gene encodes CDR1 SSHAT and CDR2 FNYEAQ (reference sequence). CDR3 sequence: CASSRGTAQETQYF. The CDR3 DNA follows: TGTGCTAGCAGTCGGGGGACAGCACAAGAGACCCAGTACTTC. Filled out from reference TRBV7-7 and TRBJ2-5, the complete variable domain reads GAGVSQSPRYKVTKRGQDVTLRCDPISSHATLYWYQQALGQGPEFLTYFNYEAQPDKSGLPSDRFSAERPEGSISTLTIQRTEQRDSAMYRCASSRGTAQETQYFGPGTRLLVL.

J is TRBJ1-1 and V is TRBV4-3, with 7 bases matching TRBD1. The CDR3 is 14 residues long. With V trimmed by 1 base and J by 1 base, 0 bases remained unmatched. The germline V gene has CDR1 LGHNA and CDR2 YSLEER. This chain's CDR3 is CASSQGQGNTEAFF. CDR3 DNA sequence: TGCGCCAGCAGCCAAGGACAGGGGAACACTGAAGCTTTCTTT.

The chain has TRBV15 and TRBJ2-1; D remains ambiguous. Germline lookup yields CDR1 LNHNV and CDR2 YYDKDF (reference sequence). Trimming stripped 3 bases from V and 6 bases from J, with 9 bases between. The CDR3 covers 13 residues. The CDR3 DNA reads TGTGCCACCAGCAGGGTCCCTAGCAATGAGCAGTTCTTC. Its protein product is CATSRVPSNEQFF.

The DNA for the CDR3 is TGTGCCAGCAGCGTAGCACAGGGGGACGGTGGCTACACCTTC. Protein: CASSVAQGDGGYTF. The chain carries TRBV9 and TRBJ1-2; 8 nucleotides align to TRBD1. With V trimmed by 0 bases and J by 7 bases, 5 bases remained unmatched. Germline V gives CDR1 SGDLS, CDR2 YYNGEE. This CDR3 region has 14 residues.

The V call is TRBV5-6, the J call TRBJ2-1; 8 bases fit TRBD2. Germline V gene data show CDR1 as SGHDT and CDR2 as YYEEEE. This CDR3 has 15 residues. With V trimmed by 3 bases and J by 4 bases, 6 bases remained unmatched. The chain's CDR3 is CASSWVAGNYNEQFF. CDR3 nucleotide sequence: TGTGCCAGCAGCTGGGTAGCGGGGAATTACAATGAGCAGTTCTTC.